This T cell receptor beta chain was sequenced for a study of blood T cell repertoires in COVID-19. Study background: PBMCs, B-cell-depleted T cells, or T cells were the source of the cDNA or gDNA that made up the material.

This CDR3 comprises 16 residues. CDR1 and CDR2 (germline): SGHAT, FQNNGV. Between the trimmed V and J ends, which lost 5 bases and 3 bases, there was a span of 17 bases. The method was immunoSEQ multiplex PCR; TCRdb's version includes in-frame clones alone and lacks a portion of them. The sample shows roughly 200,000 clones, around four fifths of them seen only once. V gene TRBV11-2 combines with J gene TRBJ1-3; D call uncertain. The receptor was isolated from an elderly woman with COVID-19, enrolled during active disease. The sequencing sample was made of peripheral blood. In DNA, the CDR3 is TGTGCCAGCAGCACACAATTATACCCCCGTGGAAACACCATATATTTT. Its protein is CASSTQLYPRGNTIYF.